This TCR beta chain was captured by sequencing in a study of T cells in narcolepsy (dated by TCRdb to between 2018 and 2020). At the level of the whole study: Patients with narcolepsy type 1 or type 2 (NT1, NT2) and healthy control donors were enrolled in the study. The study used TCR Vbeta sequencing to track clonotypes in blood and CSF while looking for autoreactive T cells in narcolepsy patients that target self-antigens of hypocretin neurons (hypocretin, TRIB2).

Between the V and J ends, shortened by 1 base and 8 bases respectively, the junction contains 20 bases. From the germline V gene, CDR1 is MDHEN and CDR2 is SYDVKM. The CDR3, from cysteine to phenylalanine, totals 16 residues. This entry keeps only the CDR3 DNA: 48 bases, framed from base 1. Overall results and qualifications from the work: No sequences matching autoreactive T cell clones were contained in some blood memory CD4+ repertoires from patients and controls. Numbers of sequenced blood memory CD4+ clonotypes were comparable, with averages of 38,000 to 40,000 in patients and fewer than 35,000 in controls. Autoreactive clonotypes were reported to be detected serially in the blood of the same patients and of different patients, but not in the blood of healthy controls. In plots comparing CSF and blood CD4+ T cell clonotypes from the same patient, HCRT-specific and TRIB2-specific autoreactive clonotypes were highlighted.

For TCR Vbeta sequencing, memory CD4+ T cells were sorted ex vivo from the peripheral blood of both healthy controls and narcolepsy patients. Library preparation employed the immunoSEQ multiplex PCR assay. In TCRdb, the immuneACCESS table is reduced to in-frame sequences with V and J assigned. These tables do not hold every clone; where another copy was compared, an unresolved V gene accounts for under half, and the others remain unexplained. This sample is represented by roughly 35,000 clones; approximately 84% of them were singletons. Roughly 1% of the sample is held by the ten biggest clonotypes. Points on this clone: Its recognized antigen is unknown. Qualities for individual bases were not recorded, and no much larger clone is one base off.

The source is a human donor in good health. The receptor chain draws on TRBV28 and TRBJ1-2; the D segment cannot be called with confidence. What was sequenced was memory (CD45RA-) CD4+ T cells from blood. The sample's cell subset or site label is to be understood as: memory T cells sorted ex vivo from peripheral blood. The bases read TGTGCCAGCAGTTTATTGGGCAGTATTACTGGAGGAGGCTACACCTTC. Translated, it reads CASSLLGSITGGGYTF.